The 27 T cell receptor beta chains below were found in one sample sequenced in a study of identical twins. TCRdb fed the 5' RACE reads into MiXCR, producing one record per CDR3 protein. The sample carries 400,000 to 500,000 distinct CDR3 sequences, around 18% recorded once. Material for sequencing was naive T cells sorted from blood. These receptor sequences come from a man in his fifties or sixties in good health.

This clonotype was observed at least ten times. This sequence joins TRBV19 and TRBJ1-2; unclear D gene. Looked up from germline, CDR1 is LNHDA and CDR2 is SQIVND (reference sequence). V shed 4 bases and J shed 4 bases, with 22 bases lying between them. CDR3 length: 17 residues. This chain's CDR3 is CASSRKKTYDGLYGYTF. The CDR3 region has the DNA TGTGCCAGTAGTAGGAAAAAGACGTACGATGGACTCTATGGCTACACCTTC. The full variable domain, its missing parts supplied by reference TRBV19 and TRBJ1-2, is DGGITQSPKYLFRKEGQNVTLSCEQNLNHDAMYWYRQDPGQGLRLIYYSQIVNDFQKGDIAEGYSVSREKKESFPLTVTSAQKNPTAFYLCASSRKKTYDGLYGYTFGSGTRLTVV.

This clonotype was seen only a few times. The chain is built from TRBV12-3 or TRBV12-4 and TRBJ1-6; unclear D gene. V dropped 3 bases and J dropped 6 bases, with 9 bases sitting between them. The CDR3 consists of 14 residues. The CDR3 DNA is TGTGCCAGCAGTTTCGGCAGCCTTAATTCACCCCTCCACTTT. Its translation is CASSFGSLNSPLHF.

The chain employs TRBV10-3 and TRBJ2-7, with D perhaps given as TRBD1 or TRBD2 (5 bases each). V lost 0 bases and J 7 bases, leaving 13 bases between the germline ends. This CDR3 spans 14 amino acids. CDR1 is ENHRY and CDR2 is SYGVKD in the germline V gene. CDR3 sequence (DNA): TGTGCCATCAGTGAGTCGAAGGGACGGCGTGAGCAGTACTTC. Protein: CAISESKGRREQYF.

J is TRBJ2-7 and V is TRBV20-1; D unresolved. Germline lookup yields CDR1 DFQATT and CDR2 SNEGSKA (reference sequence). V dropped 3 bases and J dropped 2 bases, with 14 bases sitting between them. The CDR3 length is 14 residues. CDR3 amino acids: CSASNLIATYEQYF. The CDR3, as DNA: TGCAGTGCTAGTAATCTAATAGCTACCTACGAGCAGTACTTC.

In this sample, this clonotype turned up a few times. J is TRBJ1-1 and V is TRBV6-2 or TRBV6-3; no definite D call. CDR1 is MNHEY and CDR2 is SVGEGT in the germline V gene. V lost 2 bases and J lost 4, with 8 bases in between. This CDR3 spans 13 amino acids. The CDR3 loop reads CASSYLRATEAFF. DNA for the CDR3: TGTGCCAGCAGTTACCTAAGGGCCACTGAAGCTTTCTTT.

Only a few counts were recorded for this clonotype. The chain couples TRBV6-1 to TRBJ2-5; weak D call: TRBD1 (6 bases). Trimming pared 10 bases from V and 0 bases from J, leaving 15 bases between. Germline CDR1 and CDR2: MNHNS and SASEGT. This CDR3 region has 14 residues. The CDR3 sequence is CAIEAGTNQETQYF. The CDR3 nucleotides read TGTGCCATCGAAGCCGGGACAAACCAAGAGACCCAGTACTTC.

This clonotype appeared a few times. V and J are TRBV12-3 or TRBV12-4 and TRBJ1-2, with D perhaps TRBD1 (5 bases). Deletions cut 4 bases from V and 5 bases from J, with 14 bases between. This CDR3 has 14 residues. The CDR3 loop reads CASSYREGSYGYTF. Written as DNA, the CDR3 is TGTGCCAGCAGTTACCGCGAGGGGAGTTATGGCTACACCTTC.

As concerns this clonotype: Just one base apart from a much larger clone, this may be a read error. This rearrangement joins TRBV6-5 to TRBJ2-7; TRBD1 might be the D (5 bases). Germline CDR1 reads MNHEY; CDR2 reads SVGAGI. This CDR3 is built from 12 residues. CDR3 loop: CATSGLSCEQYF. The CDR3 nucleotides read TGTGCCACTTCAGGGCTTTCCTGCGAGCAGTACTTC.

The chain uses TRBV10-2 and TRBJ1-2; D call uncertain. CDR1 WSHSY and CDR2 SAAADI come from the germline V gene. The CDR3 has 11 amino acids. Trimming cost V 8 bases and J 4 bases, with 8 bases left between them. CDR3 loop: CASSDGYGYTF. The DNA of the CDR3 is TGCGCCAGCTCCGACGGCTATGGCTACACCTTC.

V gene TRBV11-2 combines with J gene TRBJ2-3; D may be TRBD1 or TRBD2 (5 bases each). V lost 3 bases to trimming and J lost 4 bases, with 14 bases between them. The CDR3 covers 15 residues. Germline V gene data show CDR1 as SGHAT and CDR2 as FQNNGV. CDR3: CASSLGTWRSDTQYF. The CDR3 DNA reads as TGTGCCAGCAGCTTGGGGACCTGGAGATCAGATACGCAGTATTTT.

In this sample, this clonotype turned up many times. The chain uses TRBV6-1 and TRBJ2-6, with 7 bases aligning to TRBD2. The CDR3 extends over 15 amino acids. Losses at the gene ends were 4 bases for V and 0 bases for J; bases not matched to a gene: 0. In germline, CDR1 is MNHNS, CDR2 SASEGT. CDR3 region: CASSGGGSGANVLTF. In nucleotides, the CDR3 is TGTGCCAGCAGTGGGGGGGGCTCTGGGGCCAACGTCCTGACTTTC.

CDR3 nucleotides: TGTGCCAGCTCACCACCGCAGGGGGCTCAATACAATGAGCAGTTCTTC. As protein: CASSPPQGAQYNEQFF. This rearrangement joins TRBV18 to TRBJ2-1; TRBD1 matches 8 bases. CDR3 length: 16 amino acids. Germline V gives CDR1 KGHSH, CDR2 LQKENI. The ends lost 0 bases at V and 4 bases at J; junction bases unmatched: 5.

V gene TRBV5-1 combines with J gene TRBJ1-3; D gene unclear. From germline, CDR1 is SGHRS and CDR2 YFSETQ. The length of the CDR3 is 17 residues. V lost 0 bases and J lost 0, with 13 bases in between. CDR3 protein: CASSLVRKRGSGNTIYF. CDR3 nucleotides: TGCGCCAGCAGCTTGGTTAGGAAAAGAGGCTCTGGAAACACCATATATTTT. Drawing the rest from reference TRBV5-1 and TRBJ1-3, the complete variable domain is KAGVTQTPRYLIKTRGQQVTLSCSPISGHRSVSWYQQTPGQGLQFLFEYFSETQRNKGNFPGRFSGRQFSNSRSEMNVSTLELGDSALYLCASSLVRKRGSGNTIYFGEGSWLTVV.

The chain carries TRBV12-3 or TRBV12-4 and TRBJ2-2; 7 bases align to TRBD1. V was clipped by 2 bases and J by 7 bases; unmatched bases: 16. The CDR3 is made up of 18 amino acids. CDR3 sequence (DNA): TGTGCCAGCAGTTTACCGTCCCGGGACAGACTAAGGAGCGGGGAGCTGTTTTTT. This translates into CASSLPSRDRLRSGELFF.

This clonotype is a singleton in its sample. CDR3 sequence: CSARVTGSISSYNEQFF. CDR3 in DNA: TGCAGTGCTAGAGTTACAGGGTCGATAAGCTCCTACAATGAGCAGTTCTTC. The rearrangement links TRBV20-1 to TRBJ2-1; D is perhaps TRBD1 (6 bases). V lost 1 base and J 0 bases, leaving 16 bases between the germline ends. This CDR3 region has 17 residues. Germline loops: CDR1 DFQATT, CDR2 SNEGSKA (reference sequence).

A few counts support this clonotype. V and J are TRBV7-8 and TRBJ2-7; 11 bases agree with TRBD1. With 3 bases clipped from V and 3 bases from J, the junction kept 7 bases outside the gene matches. The CDR3 length is 16 residues. Germline lookup yields CDR1 SGHVS and CDR2 FQNEAQ. The CDR3 loop is CASSFRLGQGDYEQYF. DNA for the CDR3: TGTGCCAGCAGCTTCCGTCTGGGACAGGGGGACTACGAGCAGTACTTC.

The chain carries TRBV3-1 and TRBJ2-7; D not certain. CDR1 LGHDT and CDR2 YNNKEL come from the germline V gene (reference sequence). The V and J ends lost 1 base and 3 bases respectively, with 4 bases between them. This CDR3 has 12 amino acids. The CDR3 spells CASSQADYEQYF. In DNA form, the CDR3 reads TGTGCCAGCAGCCAAGCAGACTACGAGCAGTACTTC.

This clonotype was counted once. The chain couples TRBV7-2 to TRBJ2-7; D is unresolved. Germline CDR1 SGHTA, CDR2 FQGNSA. Trimming pared 2 bases from V and 4 bases from J, leaving 6 bases between. The CDR3 sequence is 12 residues long. CDR3 nucleotides: TGTGCCAGCAGCTTAATGAGATACGAGCAGTACTTC. Amino acid sequence: CASSLMRYEQYF.

This clonotype was observed a few times. This rearrangement joins TRBV6-5 to TRBJ2-7, with D perhaps TRBD1 (5 bases). Trimming shortened V by 2 bases and J by 4 bases, and 9 bases separated the two germline ends. The CDR3 has 13 residues. Per the germline V gene, CDR1 is MNHEY and CDR2 is SVGAGI. The CDR3: CASSYGATYEQYF. The CDR3 DNA reads TGTGCCAGCAGTTACGGGGCTACTTACGAGCAGTACTTC.

This clonotype has only a few counts. The chain is built from TRBV7-2 and TRBJ2-1; 9 bases line up with TRBD1. The CDR3 is 14 residues long. CDR1 and CDR2 from the germline V gene are SGHTA and FQGNSA. V was pared by 2 bases and J by 6 bases, with 2 bases of the junction left unmatched. The CDR3 region has the DNA TGTGCCAGCAGCTTACGGACAGGGGCCAATGAGCAGTTCTTC. Its protein is CASSLRTGANEQFF.

This clonotype was counted ten times or more. The chain couples TRBV5-5 to TRBJ1-1; D is possibly TRBD1 (6 bases). The CDR3 is made up of 16 amino acids. The germline V gene has CDR1 SGHKS and CDR2 YYEKEE (reference sequence). The V and J ends lost 4 bases and 5 bases respectively, with 21 bases between them. The CDR3 here is CASSVRDLAGDTEAFF. The CDR3 bases are TGTGCCAGCAGCGTACGGGACTTGGCAGGGGATACTGAAGCTTTCTTT.

This clonotype has ten or more counts. The chain uses TRBV27 and TRBJ1-1; a weak D match, TRBD1 (5 bases). This CDR3 is 14 amino acids long. Germline-derived CDR1 and CDR2 are MNHEY and SMNVEV (reference sequence). V lost 2 bases and J 1 base, leaving 8 bases between the germline ends. In DNA, the CDR3 is TGTGCCAGCAGTTTAAGCGGGGCGAACACTGAAGCTTTCTTT. It encodes CASSLSGANTEAFF.

This clonotype has just a few counts. The CDR3 loop is CASSQGGEQTQYF. As DNA, the CDR3 is TGCGCCAGCAGCCAAGGCGGGGAACAGACCCAGTACTTC. The chain carries TRBV4-1 and TRBJ2-5; perhaps TRBD2 as D (6 bases). Germline assignment: CDR1 MGHRA and CDR2 YSYEKL. The CDR3 totals 13 residues. V was clipped by 1 base and J by 6 bases, with 9 bases between them.

The chain recombines TRBV4-2 with TRBJ2-7; D may be TRBD1 or TRBD2 (5 bases each). The germline V and J ends were trimmed by 3 bases and 6 bases, with 9 bases remaining between them. This CDR3 comprises 12 residues. CDR1 LGHNA and CDR2 YNFKEQ come from the germline V gene. The CDR3 spells CASSHGTREQYF. CDR3 DNA sequence: TGTGCCAGCAGCCACGGGACGCGCGAGCAGTACTTC.

In its sample, this clonotype was seen a few times. V and J are TRBV12-3 or TRBV12-4 and TRBJ2-5, with D perhaps assigned TRBD1 or TRBD2 (5 bases each). V was cut by 5 bases and J by 5 bases, with 18 bases left in between. The CDR3 contains 15 residues. This CDR3 is CASSPPGTKGETQYF. CDR3 DNA: TGTGCCAGCAGTCCCCCCGGGACGAAAGGGGAGACCCAGTACTTC.

This clonotype came up a few times. CDR3 nucleotides: TGTGCCAGCAGCTCCAAAACAGGGTTTAATGAGCAGTTCTTC. Residues: CASSSKTGFNEQFF. V and J are TRBV7-9 and TRBJ2-1; D may be TRBD1 (6 bases). The germline V gene has CDR1 SEHNR and CDR2 FQNEAQ (reference sequence). V lost 4 bases and J lost 7, with 14 bases in between. The CDR3 length is 14 residues.

This clonotype was seen many times. The V call is TRBV12-3 or TRBV12-4, the J call TRBJ2-7; TRBD2 matches at 11 bases. The CDR3 is made up of 15 amino acids. The V and J ends lost 5 bases and 5 bases, in that order; junction bases with no gene match: 8. CDR3 nucleotide sequence: TGTGCCAGCAGTCTTTCGTCGGGACTAGCGGACGAGCAGTACTTC. Protein product: CASSLSSGLADEQYF.